This entry is about one T cell receptor beta chain. This sample is part of a study of blood T cell repertoires in COVID-19. CDR1 is LNHNV and CDR2 is YYDKDF in the germline V gene (reference sequence). The CDR3 sequence is 15 residues long. The ends were cut back, 0 bases at V and 8 bases at J, with 13 bases in the middle. Libraries were prepared by immunoSEQ multiplex PCR; TCRdb keeps only in-frame clonotypes and omits some of them. The sample has roughly 290,000 clones; around 88% are singletons. Donors of Cohort 3 who recovered were those that had two negative PCRs, clearance, or symptom resolution.

Sequenced sample: PBMCs or T cells enriched from blood (not recorded which). The sequence was collected from a woman between 40 and 55 years old who had recovered from COVID-19. This chain links TRBV15 with TRBJ1-4; D remains ambiguous. Here the CDR3 DNA reads TGTGCCACCAGCAGAGATCGGGGTATAAGGGAAAAACTGTTTTTT. It specifies CATSRDRGIREKLFF.